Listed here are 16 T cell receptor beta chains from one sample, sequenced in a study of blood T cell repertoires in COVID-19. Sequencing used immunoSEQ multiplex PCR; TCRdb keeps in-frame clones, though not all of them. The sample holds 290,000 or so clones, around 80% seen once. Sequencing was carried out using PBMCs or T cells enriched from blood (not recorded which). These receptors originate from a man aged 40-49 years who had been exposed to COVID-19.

The CDR3 DNA sequence: TGTGCCAGCTCACCACGCCAGATTAACTATGGCTACACCTTC. Translating gives CASSPRQINYGYTF. The chain recombines TRBV18 with TRBJ1-2; D not certain. Germline CDR1 is KGHSH and CDR2 is LQKENI. CDR3 size: 14 residues. V lost 1 base and J lost 1, with 7 bases in between.

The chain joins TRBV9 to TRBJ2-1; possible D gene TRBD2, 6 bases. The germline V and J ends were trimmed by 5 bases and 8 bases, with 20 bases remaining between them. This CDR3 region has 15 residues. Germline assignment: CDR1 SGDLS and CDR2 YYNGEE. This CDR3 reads CASSDPGLPFDEQFF. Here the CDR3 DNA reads TGTGCCAGCAGTGACCCCGGACTACCCTTCGATGAGCAGTTCTTC.

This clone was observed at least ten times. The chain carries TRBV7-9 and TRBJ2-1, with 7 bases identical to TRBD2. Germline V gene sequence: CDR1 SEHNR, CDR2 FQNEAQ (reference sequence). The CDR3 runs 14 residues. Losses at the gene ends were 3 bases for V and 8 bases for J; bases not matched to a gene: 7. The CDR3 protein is CASSLVCGSHEQFF. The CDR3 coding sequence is TGTGCCAGCAGCTTGGTTTGCGGGAGCCATGAGCAGTTCTTC.

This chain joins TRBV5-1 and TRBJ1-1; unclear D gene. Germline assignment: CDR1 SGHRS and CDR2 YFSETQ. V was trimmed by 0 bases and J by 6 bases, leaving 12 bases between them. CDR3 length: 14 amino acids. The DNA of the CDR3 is TGCGCCAGCAGCTTGGGTAATGAATACTCTGAAGCTTTCTTT. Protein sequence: CASSLGNEYSEAFF.

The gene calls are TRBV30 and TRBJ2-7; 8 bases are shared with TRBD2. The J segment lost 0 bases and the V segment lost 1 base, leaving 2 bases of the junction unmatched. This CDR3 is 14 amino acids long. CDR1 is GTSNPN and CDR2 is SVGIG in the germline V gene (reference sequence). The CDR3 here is CAWSASGYSYEQYF. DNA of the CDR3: TGTGCCTGGAGTGCTAGCGGGTACTCCTACGAGCAGTACTTC.

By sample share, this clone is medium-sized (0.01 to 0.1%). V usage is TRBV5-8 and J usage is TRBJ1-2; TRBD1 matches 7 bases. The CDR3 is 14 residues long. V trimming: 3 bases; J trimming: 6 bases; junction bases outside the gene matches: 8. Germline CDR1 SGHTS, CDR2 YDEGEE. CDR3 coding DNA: TGTGCCAGCAGCTATGGGCTAACAGGGGATGGCTACACCTTC. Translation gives CASSYGLTGDGYTF.

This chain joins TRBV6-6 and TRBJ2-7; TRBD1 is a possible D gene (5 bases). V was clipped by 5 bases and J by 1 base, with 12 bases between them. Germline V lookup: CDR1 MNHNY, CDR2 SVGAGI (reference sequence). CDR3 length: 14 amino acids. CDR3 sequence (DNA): TGTGCCAGCAGTCAACGACAGCGATCCTACGAGCAGTACTTC. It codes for CASSQRQRSYEQYF.

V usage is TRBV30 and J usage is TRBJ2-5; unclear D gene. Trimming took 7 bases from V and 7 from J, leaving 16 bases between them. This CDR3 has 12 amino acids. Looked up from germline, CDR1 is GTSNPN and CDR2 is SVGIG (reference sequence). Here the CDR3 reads CASKTRKGTQYF. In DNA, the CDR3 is TGTGCCTCTAAGACTCGAAAAGGGACCCAGTACTTC.

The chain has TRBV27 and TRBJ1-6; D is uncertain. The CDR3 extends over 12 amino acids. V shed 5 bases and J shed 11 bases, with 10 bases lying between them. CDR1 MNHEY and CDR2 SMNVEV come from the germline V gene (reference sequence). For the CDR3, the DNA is TGTGCCAGCAGTACCCCGGGAACACCCCTCCACTTT. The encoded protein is CASSTPGTPLHF.

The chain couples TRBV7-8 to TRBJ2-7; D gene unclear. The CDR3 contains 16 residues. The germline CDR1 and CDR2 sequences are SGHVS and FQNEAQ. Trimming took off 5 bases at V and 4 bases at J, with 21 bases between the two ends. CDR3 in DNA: TGTGCCAGCAGCAAACGGTCCGATGGGCTTATTTACGAGCAGTACTTC. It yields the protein CASSKRSDGLIYEQYF.

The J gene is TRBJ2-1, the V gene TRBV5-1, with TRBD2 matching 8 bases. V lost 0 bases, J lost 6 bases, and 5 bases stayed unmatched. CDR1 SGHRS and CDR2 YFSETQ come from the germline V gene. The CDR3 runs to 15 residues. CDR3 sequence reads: CASSLGSSGFNEQFF. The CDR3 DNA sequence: TGCGCCAGCAGCTTGGGTTCTAGCGGGTTCAATGAGCAGTTCTTC.

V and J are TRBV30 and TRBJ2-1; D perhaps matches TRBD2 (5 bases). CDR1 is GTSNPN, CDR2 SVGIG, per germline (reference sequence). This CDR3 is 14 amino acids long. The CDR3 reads CGLEVAQSSNEQFF. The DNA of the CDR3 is TGTGGCCTGGAGGTCGCCCAAAGTAGCAATGAGCAGTTCTTC.

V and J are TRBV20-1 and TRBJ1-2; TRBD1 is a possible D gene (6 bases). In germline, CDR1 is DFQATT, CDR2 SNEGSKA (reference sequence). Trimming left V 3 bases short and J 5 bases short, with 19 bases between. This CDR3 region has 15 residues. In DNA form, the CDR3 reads TGCAGTGCTAGTGTGTATTCAGGGGACAATTATGGCTACACCTTC. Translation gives CSASVYSGDNYGYTF.

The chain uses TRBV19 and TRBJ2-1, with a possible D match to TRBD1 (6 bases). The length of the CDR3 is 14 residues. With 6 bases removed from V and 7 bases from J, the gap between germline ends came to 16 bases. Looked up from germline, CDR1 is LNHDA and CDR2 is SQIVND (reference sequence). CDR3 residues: CASSLRDIKNEQFF. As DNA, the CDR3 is TGTGCCAGTAGCCTCCGGGACATAAAGAATGAGCAGTTCTTC.

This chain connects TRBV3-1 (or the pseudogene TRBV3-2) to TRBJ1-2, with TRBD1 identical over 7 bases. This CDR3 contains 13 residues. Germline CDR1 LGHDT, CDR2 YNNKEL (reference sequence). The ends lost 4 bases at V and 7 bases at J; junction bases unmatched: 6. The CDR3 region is CASSREGASGYTF. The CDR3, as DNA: TGTGCCAGCAGCCGAGAGGGGGCGAGTGGCTACACCTTC.

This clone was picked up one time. The CDR3 nucleotides read TGTGCCAGCAGTGGCGGGACAGGGGGCTCCTACAATGAGCAGTTCTTC. Translating gives CASSGGTGGSYNEQFF. V and J are TRBV6-1 and TRBJ2-1; 11 bases are a match to TRBD1. Germline-derived CDR1 and CDR2 are MNHNS and SASEGT. This CDR3 region has 16 residues. The V segment lost 4 bases and the J segment 0 bases; nucleotides outside the gene matches: 2.